Listed here are 18 T cell receptor beta chains from one sample, sequenced in a study of regulatory T cells in long-lasting Graves disease (dated by TCRdb to the early 2020s). The sample's time point label, decoded: newly diagnosed GD, antithyroid drugs for less than 3 months. RNA was extracted from PBMCs in TRIzol for both TCR sequencing and RNA sequencing. To prepare the library, multiplex PCR was applied. TCRdb records Illumina HiSeq 4000 as the sequencer. CDR3 regions were amplified by Arm-PCR with iRepertoire HTBI primers to construct TCR beta libraries. Clones were called with MiXCR by TCRdb after fastp trimmed the public reads at Q25, and only in-frame beta chains were retained. Entries that share a CDR3 protein sequence are merged under the most common genes and DNA. Here the sample has around 450,000 distinct CDR3 sequences; about 15% occur a single time. The ten largest clones represent over 15% of the sample.

These same records also appear under a second study, on T cells in Graves' hyperthyroidism and ophthalmopathy.

The sample consisted of peripheral blood mononuclear cells (PBMCs), taken at new diagnosis, from a patient treated with antithyroid drugs. The receptors were sampled from a woman aged 30 to 39 with Graves disease. Donor details come from another sample of the same person, matched by shared clones.

The genes are TRBV24-1 and TRBJ1-5; 7 bases agree with TRBD1. Trimming took 5 bases from V and 9 from J; bases not matched to a gene: 12. The germline V gene has CDR1 KGHDR and CDR2 SFDVKD. This CDR3 contains 15 residues. The CDR3 DNA reads TGTGCCACCAGTGCCGGGGACAGAGAAACGGGGCCCCAGCATTTT. Its translation is CATSAGDRETGPQHF.

This clonotype was observed at least ten times. This chain uses TRBV13 with TRBJ2-7; D is unclear. Germline values: CDR1 PRHDT, CDR2 FYEKMQ (reference sequence). V was pared by 0 bases and J by 4 bases, with 7 bases between. This CDR3 is 13 amino acids long. The DNA of the CDR3 is TGTGCCAGCAGCTTAGGATCCGAGTACGAGCAGTACTTC. This translates into CASSLGSEYEQYF.

This clonotype has at least ten counts. The CDR3 protein is CSAPTANSYNEQFF. CDR3 DNA: TGCAGCGCCCCTACAGCCAACTCCTACAATGAGCAGTTCTTC. The chain combines TRBV29-1 with TRBJ2-1; D not certain. The germline CDR1 and CDR2 sequences are SQVTM and ANQGSEA. V was cut by 7 bases and J by 0 bases, with 13 bases left in between. The CDR3 loop spans 14 amino acids.

This clonotype was recorded at least ten times. V gene TRBV12-3 or TRBV12-4 combines with J gene TRBJ1-1; unclear D gene. The V gene lost 5 bases and the J gene lost 6 bases, with 16 bases spanning the gap. The CDR3 is 14 amino acids. The CDR3 region has the DNA TGTGCCAGCAGTCCCCTTTTAAAGGGCGCTGAAGCTTTCTTT. This translates into CASSPLLKGAEAFF.

J is TRBJ2-1 and V is TRBV9; 8 positions match TRBD2. The V and J ends lost 3 bases and 5 bases, in that order; junction bases with no gene match: 13. This CDR3 is 17 amino acids long. Germline lookup yields CDR1 SGDLS and CDR2 YYNGEE. Here the CDR3 reads CASSAGGGTVGDNEQFF. Here the CDR3 DNA reads TGTGCCAGCAGCGCCGGGGGGGGGACCGTAGGGGACAATGAGCAGTTCTTC.

The J gene is TRBJ2-1, the V gene TRBV15; D gene ambiguous. The germline V gene has CDR1 LNHNV and CDR2 YYDKDF (reference sequence). Trimming shortened V by 1 base and J by 6 bases, and 10 bases separated the two germline ends. CDR3 length equals 14 residues. The CDR3 DNA reads as TGTGCCACCAGCAGAGTGGAGTCATCCAATGAGCAGTTCTTC. It yields the protein CATSRVESSNEQFF.

In the case of this clonotype: One end of the junction fails to match germline, which may point to a read error. The V call is TRBV19, the J call TRBJ2-5; TRBD2 agrees at 7 bases. The CDR3 has 15 amino acids. CDR1 and CDR2 from the germline V gene are LNHDA and SQIVND (reference sequence). The CDR3 here is CASSSAGTGRETQCF. CDR3 sequence (DNA): TGTGCCAGTAGTTCAGCTGGTACGGGGAGGGAGACCCAGTGCTTC.

A note on this clonotype: Lacking the conserved final phenylalanine or tryptophan, this CDR3 likely reflects a read error. The rearrangement uses TRBV2 and TRBJ2-7; tentative D call: TRBD1 (6 bases). This CDR3 contains 11 residues. Looked up from germline, CDR1 is SNHLY and CDR2 is FYNNEI. V lost 8 bases, J lost 2 bases, and 7 bases lay in between. The CDR3 bases are TGTGCCAGCCACAGGGCCTACGAGCAGTACCTC. Translated: CASHRAYEQYL.

V usage is TRBV6-2 or TRBV6-3 and J usage is TRBJ2-1; D perhaps matches TRBD1 (6 bases). The V end was cut by 2 bases, the J end by 0 bases, with 11 bases between. Germline CDR1 is MNHEY and CDR2 is SVGEGT. This CDR3 contains 16 residues. The CDR3 nucleotides are TGTGCCAGCAGTTACGAAGCAGGGGCCTCCTACAATGAGCAGTTCTTC. It is translated as CASSYEAGASYNEQFF.

The chain uses TRBV7-2 and TRBJ1-1; no firm D call. The germline V gene encodes CDR1 SGHTA and CDR2 FQGNSA. There are 13 residues in the CDR3. Trimming took 5 bases from V and 2 from J, leaving 9 bases between them. The CDR3: CASSQQRNTEAFF. CDR3 nucleotides: TGTGCCAGCAGCCAACAGCGAAACACTGAAGCTTTCTTT.

There are many counts of this clonotype. This chain links TRBV18 with TRBJ2-3; perhaps D is TRBD1 or TRBD2 (5 bases each). The germline V and J ends were trimmed by 3 bases and 4 bases, with 17 bases remaining between them. Per the germline V gene, CDR1 is KGHSH and CDR2 is LQKENI. The CDR3 runs to 16 residues. The CDR3 coding sequence is TGTGCCAGCTCACCTCCGGGGCCGAATCCCCCAGATACGCAGTATTTT. Its translation is CASSPPGPNPPDTQYF.

This clonotype was observed at least ten times. This chain joins TRBV7-9 and TRBJ1-2; TRBD1 is a possible D gene (6 bases). Germline V CDR1 and CDR2: SEHNR, FQNEAQ (reference sequence). The CDR3 length is 16 residues. Trimming took 0 bases from V and 7 from J, leaving 18 bases between them. CDR3 DNA sequence: TGTGCCAGCAGCTTAGCGGGGGGGGCGACTTTTGGTGGCTACACCTTC. This sequence encodes CASSLAGGATFGGYTF.

The chain couples TRBV9 to TRBJ1-5; D is unclear. The germline V gene has CDR1 SGDLS and CDR2 YYNGEE. CDR3 size: 14 residues. Trimming removed 0 bases from V and 1 base from J, with 5 bases in between. This CDR3 is CASSVDESNQPQHF. The CDR3, as DNA: TGTGCCAGCAGCGTAGACGAAAGCAATCAGCCCCAGCATTTT.

The chain combines TRBV20-1 with TRBJ1-1; a possible D gene is TRBD1 (6 bases). V was pared by 0 bases and J by 4 bases, with 9 bases between. Germline V gives CDR1 DFQATT, CDR2 SNEGSKA (reference sequence). CDR3 size: 13 residues. The CDR3 DNA reads as TGCAGTGCTAGAGATCGAGGGGGCACTGAAGCTTTCTTT. It is translated as CSARDRGGTEAFF.

This clonotype was observed at least ten times. The V gene is TRBV27, the J gene TRBJ2-7; the match to TRBD2 covers 8 bases. In germline, CDR1 is MNHEY, CDR2 SMNVEV (reference sequence). The J segment lost 0 bases and the V segment lost 4 bases, leaving 5 bases of the junction unmatched. The length of the CDR3 is 15 residues. CDR3: CASSWSGGGSYEQYF. The CDR3 bases are TGTGCCAGCAGTTGGAGCGGGGGCGGCTCCTACGAGCAGTACTTC.

This clonotype showed up many times. J is TRBJ2-2 and V is TRBV28; the D gene is possibly TRBD1 (5 bases). With 5 bases removed from V and 7 bases from J, the gap between germline ends came to 14 bases. CDR3 size: 14 residues. Germline loops: CDR1 MDHEN, CDR2 SYDVKM. The CDR3 loop is CASSLQGYGGELFF. The CDR3 nucleotides are TGTGCCAGCAGTCTCCAGGGTTACGGCGGGGAGCTGTTTTTT.

This clonotype was picked up many times. The chain links TRBV6-9 to TRBJ2-1; D unresolved. The germline V gene encodes CDR1 MNHGY and CDR2 SVAAGI. The length of the CDR3 is 12 residues. V lost 3 bases and J lost 5, with 5 bases in between. This chain's CDR3 is CASSYIDNEQFF. In DNA, the CDR3 is TGTGCCAGCAGTTACATAGACAATGAGCAGTTCTTC.

This clonotype was observed many times. The J gene is TRBJ2-2, the V gene TRBV13; D is ambiguous. Trimming removed 5 bases from V and 2 bases from J, with 12 bases in between. The CDR3 sequence is 15 residues long. Germline assignment: CDR1 PRHDT and CDR2 FYEKMQ (reference sequence). CDR3 residues: CASSHGGPNTGELFF. CDR3 sequence (DNA): TGTGCCAGCAGCCACGGCGGACCAAACACCGGGGAGCTGTTTTTT.